These 2 T cell receptor beta chains came from one sample sequenced in a study of technical replicates of blood from a few donors. The assay was immunoSEQ multiplex PCR, and TCRdb's table has in-frame clones only and misses some. The sample records fewer than 90,000 clones, 90% to 95% being singletons. The sample consisted of T cells isolated from PBMCs. These receptors were obtained from a human donor in good health.

The genes are TRBV28 and TRBJ1-5, with a tentative D call TRBD1 (5 bases). From germline, CDR1 is MDHEN and CDR2 SYDVKM. The CDR3 loop spans 16 amino acids. Trimming stripped 3 bases from V and 3 bases from J, with 15 bases between. The CDR3 loop is CASSFATRGDNQPQHF. DNA of the CDR3: TGTGCCAGCAGTTTCGCGACGCGGGGGGACAATCAGCCCCAGCATTTT.

The gene calls are TRBV4-2 and TRBJ2-5; D not resolved. Trimming removed 1 base at V and 5 bases at J, with 8 bases between. CDR1 and CDR2 from the germline V gene are LGHNA and YNFKEQ. The CDR3 totals 13 residues. CDR3: CASSQAFSETQYF. The CDR3 DNA reads TGTGCCAGCAGCCAAGCCTTTTCGGAGACCCAGTACTTC.